This passage covers 3 T cell receptor beta chains from one sample sequenced in a study of blood T cell repertoires in COVID-19. Only in-frame clones appear in the TCRdb table, and some are missing; sequencing was by immunoSEQ multiplex PCR. The sample holds about 250,000 clones, approximately 84% seen once. The sequenced sample was peripheral blood. These receptors originate from a man aged 45-60 years with acute or convalescent COVID-19.

This rearrangement joins TRBV11-3 to TRBJ2-7; 7 bases agree with TRBD1. V trimming: 5 bases; J trimming: 0 bases; junction bases outside the gene matches: 7. This CDR3 contains 15 residues. The germline CDR1 and CDR2 sequences are SGHNT and YENEEA. CDR3 region: CASSPYDRASYEQYF. CDR3 bases: TGTGCCAGCAGCCCCTACGACAGGGCCTCCTACGAGCAGTACTTC.

The chain employs TRBV9 and TRBJ2-1; 11 bases agree with TRBD2. The CDR3 extends over 17 amino acids. The germline V gene encodes CDR1 SGDLS and CDR2 YYNGEE. V trimming: 0 bases; J trimming: 4 bases; junction bases outside the gene matches: 6. The CDR3 is CASSVASGGPSYNEQFF. Written as DNA, the CDR3 is TGTGCCAGCAGCGTAGCTAGCGGGGGGCCCTCTTACAATGAGCAGTTCTTC.

The genes are TRBV28 and TRBJ2-7, with unresolved D. This CDR3 has 15 residues. The germline V gene has CDR1 MDHEN and CDR2 SYDVKM. The V gene lost 5 bases and the J gene lost 0 bases, with 14 bases spanning the gap. The CDR3 coding sequence is TGTGCCAGCAGTCCTACTAACGTTACCTCCTACGAGCAGTACTTC. It codes for CASSPTNVTSYEQYF.